This T cell receptor beta chain was sequenced in a study of molecular identifiers for immune sequencing clone quantification. Regarding this clonotype: An end of the junction differs from the germline gene, which may be a read error.

Germline V gene sequence: CDR1 MDHEN, CDR2 SYDVKM. This CDR3 spans 15 amino acids. Investigators produced naive CD8 libraries from approximately 20,000 to 1,000,000 sorted cells, drawing on 10%, 30% or 50% RNA. Sorting captured naive CD8 T cells as CD8+CD4-CCR7+CD45RA+. From the PCR reads, TCRdb called clonotypes with MiXCR, one entry per CDR3 protein. The sample has around 460,000 distinct CDR3 sequences, about 26% seen once. Sequencing input: naive CD8+ T cells from blood, with Jurkat cell RNA spiked in. Subset noted: FACS-sorted CD8+CD4-CCR7+CD45RA+ naive T cells. This sequence was found in a human donor in good health. Some libraries in this study had Jurkat cell RNA spiked in. This chain connects TRBV28 to TRBJ1-5; 7 bases are shared with TRBD1. The CDR3 nucleotides read TGTGCCAGCAGCCAAACAGGGGTTCGCAAACAGCCCCAGCATTTT. Encoded protein: CASSQTGVRKQPQHF.